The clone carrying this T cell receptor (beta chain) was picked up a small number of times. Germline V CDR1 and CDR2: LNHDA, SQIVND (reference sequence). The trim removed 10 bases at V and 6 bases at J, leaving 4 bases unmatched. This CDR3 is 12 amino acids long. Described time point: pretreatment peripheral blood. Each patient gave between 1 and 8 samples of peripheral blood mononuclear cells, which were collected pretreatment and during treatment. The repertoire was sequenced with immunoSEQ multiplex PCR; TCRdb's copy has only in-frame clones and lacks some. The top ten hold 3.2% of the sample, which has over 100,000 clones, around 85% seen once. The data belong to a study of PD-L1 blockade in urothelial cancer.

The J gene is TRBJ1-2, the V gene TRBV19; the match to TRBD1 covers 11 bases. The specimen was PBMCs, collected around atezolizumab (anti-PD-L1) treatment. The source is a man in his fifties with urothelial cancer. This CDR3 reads CATSDRGHGYTF. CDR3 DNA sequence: TGTGCCACCTCGGACAGGGGGCATGGCTACACCTTC.